This T cell receptor beta chain was identified in a study of shared clonotypes between healthy human individuals. Study-wide results and caveats: Roughly 4.6% of naive CD4 clonotypes were common to a handful of donors.

CDR3 length: 11 amino acids. With 0 bases removed from V and 6 bases from J, the gap between germline ends came to 3 bases. Per the germline V gene, CDR1 is SGHTA and CDR2 is FQGNSA. Sequencing used immunoSEQ multiplex PCR; TCRdb keeps in-frame clones, though not all of them. Of millions of clones listed, around nine tenths are singletons. To note about this clone: Its specificity is not known. In the same sample, other DNA sequences code for this CDR3.

This chain joins TRBV7-2 and TRBJ2-7; no firm D call. This TCR was recovered from a man aged 18 to 29 in good health. The material sequenced was naive CD4+ T cells sorted from blood. The subset: CD45RA+ positively selected. The CDR3 loop is CASSLAGEQYF. The CDR3 nucleotides read TGTGCCAGCAGCTTAGCGGGCGAGCAGTACTTC.